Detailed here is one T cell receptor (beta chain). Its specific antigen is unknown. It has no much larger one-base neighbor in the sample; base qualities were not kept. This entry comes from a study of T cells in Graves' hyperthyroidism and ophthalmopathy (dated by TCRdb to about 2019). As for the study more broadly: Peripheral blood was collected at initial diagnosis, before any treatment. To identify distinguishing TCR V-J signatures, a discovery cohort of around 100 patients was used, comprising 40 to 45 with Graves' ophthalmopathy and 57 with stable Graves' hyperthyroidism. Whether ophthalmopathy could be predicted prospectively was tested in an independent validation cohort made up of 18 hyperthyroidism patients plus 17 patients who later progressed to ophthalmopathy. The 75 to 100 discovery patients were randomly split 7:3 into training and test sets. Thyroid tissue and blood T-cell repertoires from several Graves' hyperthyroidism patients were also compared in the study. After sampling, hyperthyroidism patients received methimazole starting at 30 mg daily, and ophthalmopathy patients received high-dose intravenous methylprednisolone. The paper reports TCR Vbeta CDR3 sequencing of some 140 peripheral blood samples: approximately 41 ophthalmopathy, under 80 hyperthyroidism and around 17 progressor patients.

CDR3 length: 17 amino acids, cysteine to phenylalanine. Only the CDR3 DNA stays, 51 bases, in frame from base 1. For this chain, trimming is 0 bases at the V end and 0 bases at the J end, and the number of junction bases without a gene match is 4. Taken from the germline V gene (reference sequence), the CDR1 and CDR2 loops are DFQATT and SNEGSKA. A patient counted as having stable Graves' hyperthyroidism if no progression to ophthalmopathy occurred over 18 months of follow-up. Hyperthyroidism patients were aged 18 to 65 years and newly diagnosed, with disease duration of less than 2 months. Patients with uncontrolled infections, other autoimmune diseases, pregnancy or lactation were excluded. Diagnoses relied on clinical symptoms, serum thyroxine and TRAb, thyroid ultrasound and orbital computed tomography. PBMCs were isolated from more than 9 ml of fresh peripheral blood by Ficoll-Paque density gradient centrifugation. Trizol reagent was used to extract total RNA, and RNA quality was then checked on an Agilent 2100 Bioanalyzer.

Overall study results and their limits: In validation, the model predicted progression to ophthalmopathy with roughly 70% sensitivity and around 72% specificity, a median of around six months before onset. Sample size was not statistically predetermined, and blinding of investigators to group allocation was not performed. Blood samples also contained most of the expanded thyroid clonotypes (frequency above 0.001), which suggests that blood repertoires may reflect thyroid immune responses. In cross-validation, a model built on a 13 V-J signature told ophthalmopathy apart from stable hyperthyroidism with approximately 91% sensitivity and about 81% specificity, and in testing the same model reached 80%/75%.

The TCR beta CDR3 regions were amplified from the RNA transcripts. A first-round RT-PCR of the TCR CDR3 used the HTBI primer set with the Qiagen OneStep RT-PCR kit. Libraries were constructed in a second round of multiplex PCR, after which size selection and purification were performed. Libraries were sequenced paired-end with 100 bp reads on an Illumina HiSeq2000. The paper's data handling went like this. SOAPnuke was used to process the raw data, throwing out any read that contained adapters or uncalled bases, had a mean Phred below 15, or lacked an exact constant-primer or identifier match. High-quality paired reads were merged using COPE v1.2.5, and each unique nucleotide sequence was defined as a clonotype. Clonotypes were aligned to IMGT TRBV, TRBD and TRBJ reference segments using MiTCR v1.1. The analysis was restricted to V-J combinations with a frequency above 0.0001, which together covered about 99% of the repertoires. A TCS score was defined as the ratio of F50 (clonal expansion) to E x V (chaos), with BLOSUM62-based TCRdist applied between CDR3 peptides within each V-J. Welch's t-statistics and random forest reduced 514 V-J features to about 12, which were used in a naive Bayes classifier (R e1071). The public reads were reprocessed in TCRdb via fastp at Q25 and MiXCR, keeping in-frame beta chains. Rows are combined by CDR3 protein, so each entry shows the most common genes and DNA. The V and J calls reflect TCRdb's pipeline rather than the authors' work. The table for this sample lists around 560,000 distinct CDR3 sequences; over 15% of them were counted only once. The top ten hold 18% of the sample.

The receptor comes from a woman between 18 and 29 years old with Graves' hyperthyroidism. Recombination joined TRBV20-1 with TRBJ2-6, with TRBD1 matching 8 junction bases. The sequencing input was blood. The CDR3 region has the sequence CSARDGQGASGANVLTF. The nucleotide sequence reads TGCAGTGCTAGAGATGGGCAGGGGGCCTCTGGGGCCAACGTCCTGACTTTC.